The 4 T cell receptor beta chains in this list originate from one sample, sequenced in a study of shared clonotypes between healthy human individuals. TCRdb's table, derived via immunoSEQ multiplex PCR, lists solely in-frame clones and lacks some. The sample has over a million clones; about 84% are singletons. Sequenced input: memory CD4+ T cells from PBMCs. This sample's subset: CD45RA-negative fraction. The receptor set was obtained from a man younger than 30 in good health. Some clones in this sample may be carry-over from other donors' samples.

V usage is TRBV5-1 and J usage is TRBJ1-1; TRBD1 matches 9 bases. The ends lost 2 bases at V and 5 bases at J; junction bases unmatched: 7. The CDR3 is made up of 15 amino acids. Per germline, CDR1 SGHRS and CDR2 YFSETQ. CDR3 loop: CASSFTGGSLTEAFF. As DNA, the CDR3 is TGCGCCAGCAGCTTCACAGGGGGCAGCTTGACTGAAGCTTTCTTT.

The chain carries TRBV11-2 and TRBJ2-1; 10 nucleotides line up with TRBD2. CDR3 length: 20 residues. Germline V gives CDR1 SGHAT, CDR2 FQNNGV. V lost 0 bases, J lost 2 bases, and 13 bases stayed unmatched. The CDR3 protein is CASSLDRGSGRPEAYNEQFF. The DNA for the CDR3 is TGTGCCAGCAGCTTAGATCGGGGTAGCGGGAGGCCTGAAGCCTACAATGAGCAGTTCTTC.

The V gene is TRBV7-9, the J gene TRBJ1-2; 7 positions agree with TRBD1. The trim removed 5 bases at V and 0 bases at J, leaving 6 bases unmatched. CDR3 length equals 15 residues. Germline CDR1 SEHNR, CDR2 FQNEAQ (reference sequence). The CDR3, as DNA: TGTGCCAGCAGCGTGGGACAGACCGCTAACTATGGCTACACCTTC. This codes for CASSVGQTANYGYTF.

The chain is built from TRBV6-1 and TRBJ2-4; D call uncertain. The CDR3 is 11 amino acids. Trimming took 3 bases from V and 14 from J, leaving 11 bases between them. Looked up from germline, CDR1 is MNHNS and CDR2 is SASEGT. Here the CDR3 DNA reads TGTGCCAGCAGTGATTTTTTGGTTAAGTACTTC. Its protein product is CASSDFLVKYF.